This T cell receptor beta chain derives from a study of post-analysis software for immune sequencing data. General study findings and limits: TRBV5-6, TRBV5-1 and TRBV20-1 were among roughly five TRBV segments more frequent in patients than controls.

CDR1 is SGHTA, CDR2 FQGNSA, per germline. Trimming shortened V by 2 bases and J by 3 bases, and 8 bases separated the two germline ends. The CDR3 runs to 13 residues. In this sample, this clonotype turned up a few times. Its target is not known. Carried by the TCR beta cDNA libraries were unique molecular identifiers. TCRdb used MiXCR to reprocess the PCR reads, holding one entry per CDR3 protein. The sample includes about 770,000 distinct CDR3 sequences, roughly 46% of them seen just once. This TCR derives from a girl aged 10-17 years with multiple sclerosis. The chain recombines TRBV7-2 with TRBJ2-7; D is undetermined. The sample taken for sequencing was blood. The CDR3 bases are TGTGCCAGCAGCTTATCCAGCAACTACGAGCAGTACTTC. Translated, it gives CASSLSSNYEQYF.